Listed here are 30 T cell receptor beta chains from one sample, sequenced in a study of blood T cell repertoires in COVID-19. Assay used: immunoSEQ multiplex PCR; TCRdb lists only in-frame clones, some missing. Here the sample spans about 190,000 clones, almost 90% being singletons. Sequenced input: peripheral blood. Every receptor here comes from a middle-aged man with acute or convalescent COVID-19.

This chain links TRBV7-2 with TRBJ2-4; a weak D match, TRBD1 (5 bases). The CDR3 is 19 residues long. Germline CDR1 and CDR2: SGHTA and FQGNSA. V was pared by 5 bases and J by 0 bases, with 23 bases between. The CDR3 DNA is TGTGCCAGCAGCGCCCAGGGCAGGTTAATCTCAGGAGCCAAAAACATTCAGTACTTC. Its translation is CASSAQGRLISGAKNIQYF. Supplemented by reference TRBV7-2 and TRBJ2-4, the full variable domain reads GAGVSQSPSNKVTEKGKDVELRCDPISGHTALYWYRQSLGQGLEFLIYFQGNSAPDKSGLPSDRFSAERTGGSVSTLTIQRTQQEDSAVYLCASSAQGRLISGAKNIQYFGAGTRLSVL.

Many counts were recorded for this clone. The gene calls are TRBV6-5 and TRBJ2-1; D remains unclear. The CDR3 is made up of 11 amino acids. The germline CDR1 and CDR2 sequences are MNHEY and SVGAGI. V was pared by 2 bases and J by 13 bases, with 9 bases between. The CDR3 loop is CASSYGRLQFF. In DNA, the CDR3 is TGTGCCAGCAGTTACGGGCGTCTCCAGTTCTTC.

The chain uses TRBV11-2 and TRBJ1-3, with TRBD1 identical over 7 bases. This CDR3 contains 14 residues. V shed 5 bases and J 3 bases; nucleotides not matched to a gene: 4. Germline V CDR1 and CDR2: SGHAT, FQNNGV. The CDR3 nucleotides read TGTGCCAGCAGCGAGACAGGGAGTGGAAACACCATATATTTT. This translates into CASSETGSGNTIYF.

This clone was counted once. The chain joins TRBV27 to TRBJ2-3; 9 bases are a match to TRBD2. The germline CDR1 and CDR2 sequences are MNHEY and SMNVEV (reference sequence). This CDR3 comprises 16 residues. The V segment lost 5 bases and the J segment 3 bases; nucleotides outside the gene matches: 9. In nucleotides, the CDR3 is TGTGCCAGCAGTAAACAAAGCGGGAGGATAACAGATACGCAGTATTTT. Its protein product is CASSKQSGRITDTQYF.

The gene calls are TRBV11-2 and TRBJ2-2, with 7 bases aligning to TRBD2. Looked up from germline, CDR1 is SGHAT and CDR2 is FQNNGV. Trimming cost V 7 bases and J 1 base; bases outside gene matches: 6. The CDR3 has 15 amino acids. Here the CDR3 reads CASTEAGQNTGELFF. CDR3 bases: TGTGCCAGCACCGAAGCGGGGCAGAACACCGGGGAGCTGTTTTTT.

The chain uses TRBV4-1 and TRBJ2-7; TRBD2 aligns across 9 bases. Germline V CDR1 and CDR2: MGHRA, YSYEKL. The V gene end was trimmed by 3 bases and the J gene end by 7 bases; junction bases not matched to a gene: 10. This CDR3 comprises 15 residues. As DNA, the CDR3 is TGCGCCAGCAGCCAGGGTAGCGGGGGACTTTATGAGCAGTACTTC. This gives the protein CASSQGSGGLYEQYF.

CDR3: CASSYRQAFTGANVLTF. The CDR3 DNA reads as TGTGCCAGCAGCTATCGACAGGCGTTCACTGGGGCCAACGTCCTGACTTTC. This chain uses TRBV11-2 with TRBJ2-6; maybe TRBD1 (6 bases). CDR3 length equals 17 residues. Trimming shortened V by 4 bases and J by 2 bases, and 15 bases separated the two germline ends. Germline-derived CDR1 and CDR2 are SGHAT and FQNNGV.

The chain carries TRBV28 and TRBJ1-6; D gene ambiguous. Trimming stripped 6 bases from V and 4 bases from J, with 4 bases between. The CDR3 runs to 12 residues. The germline V gene encodes CDR1 MDHEN and CDR2 SYDVKM. The DNA for the CDR3 is TGTGCCAGCAGAGCTTATAATTCACCCCTCCACTTT. As protein: CASRAYNSPLHF.

This chain joins TRBV3-1 (or the pseudogene TRBV3-2) and TRBJ2-3; D is unresolved. CDR3 length: 13 amino acids. Trimming shortened V by 7 bases and J by 1 base, and 9 bases separated the two germline ends. From germline, CDR1 is LGHDT and CDR2 YNNKEL (reference sequence). The CDR3 loop is CASNFGGTDTQYF. CDR3 in DNA: TGTGCCAGCAATTTTGGAGGCACAGATACGCAGTATTTT.

This clone was observed once. The genes are TRBV7-9 and TRBJ1-2; TRBD1 might be the D (6 bases). With 3 bases removed from V and 3 bases from J, the gap between germline ends came to 20 bases. The germline V gene has CDR1 SEHNR and CDR2 FQNEAQ (reference sequence). CDR3 size: 17 residues. The CDR3 DNA follows: TGTGCCAGCAGCTTCAACAGGGAAAAACTTGAAGACTATGGCTACACCTTC. It codes for CASSFNREKLEDYGYTF.

As concerns this clone: Other DNA sequences in the same sample also yield this CDR3. This sequence joins TRBV2 and TRBJ2-7; a weak D match, TRBD2 (6 bases). This CDR3 comprises 12 residues. Germline V lookup: CDR1 SNHLY, CDR2 FYNNEI. V was trimmed by 10 bases and J by 2 bases, leaving 12 bases between them. The CDR3 protein is CATGRGAYEQYF. Written as DNA, the CDR3 is TGTGCCACCGGGCGGGGAGCCTACGAGCAGTACTTC.

The chain recombines TRBV6-1 with TRBJ1-2; no reliable D call. The CDR3 has 15 amino acids. Trimming shortened V by 1 base and J by 9 bases, and 18 bases separated the two germline ends. Germline CDR1 reads MNHNS; CDR2 reads SASEGT. CDR3 nucleotides: TGTGCCAGCAGTGAAGTGAAAGAAAGCTACAGAAGCTACACCTTC. It yields the protein CASSEVKESYRSYTF.

V usage is TRBV2 and J usage is TRBJ2-6, with D perhaps TRBD1 (5 bases). Germline CDR1 is SNHLY and CDR2 is FYNNEI. The V gene lost 0 bases and the J gene lost 1 base, with 13 bases spanning the gap. This CDR3 contains 18 residues. The CDR3 reads CASSEAGRTLSGANVLTF. CDR3 nucleotide sequence: TGTGCCAGCAGTGAAGCGGGAAGGACATTATCTGGGGCCAACGTCCTGACTTTC.

In nucleotides, the CDR3 is TGTGCCAGCAGTTACCACCAGGAGGGCAGCTATGGCTACACCTTC. Translated, it gives CASSYHQEGSYGYTF. This chain uses TRBV6-2 or TRBV6-3 with TRBJ1-2; D is uncertain. V dropped 2 bases and J dropped 4 bases, with 14 bases sitting between them. The CDR3 loop spans 15 amino acids. CDR1 and CDR2 from the germline V gene are MNHEY and SVGEGT.

The count of this clone is one. The chain has TRBV7-8 and TRBJ2-5; 7 bases agree with TRBD2. This CDR3 has 15 amino acids. The trim removed 5 bases at V and 1 base at J, leaving 7 bases unmatched. Per germline, CDR1 SGHVS and CDR2 FQNEAQ. This CDR3 reads CASSSGTTLQETQYF. The CDR3 DNA follows: TGTGCCAGCAGCAGTGGGACTACACTCCAAGAGACCCAGTACTTC. Supplemented by reference TRBV7-8 and TRBJ2-5, the full variable domain reads GAGVSQSPRYKVAKRGQDVALRCDPISGHVSLFWYQQALGQGPEFLTYFQNEAQLDKSGLPSDRFFAERPEGSVSTLKIQRTQQEDSAVYLCASSSGTTLQETQYFGPGTRLLVL.

This sequence joins TRBV7-8 and TRBJ2-2; TRBD2 aligns across 9 bases. There are 15 residues in the CDR3. Germline V CDR1 and CDR2: SGHVS, FQNEAQ. The junction had 6 bases not matched to a gene; V was cut back by 3 bases and J by 7 bases. CDR3 in amino acids: CASSFASGTYGELFF. The CDR3 nucleotides are TGTGCCAGCAGCTTTGCTAGCGGGACCTACGGGGAGCTGTTTTTT.

This chain joins TRBV7-8 and TRBJ2-1, with D perhaps matching TRBD2 (7 bases). The CDR3 totals 18 residues. Trimming stripped 4 bases from V and 0 bases from J, with 19 bases between. The germline CDR1 and CDR2 sequences are SGHVS and FQNEAQ. CDR3 residues: CASSSGRGRGYSYNEQFF. Written as DNA, the CDR3 is TGTGCCAGCAGCTCGGGGAGGGGGAGAGGTTACTCCTACAATGAGCAGTTCTTC.

J is TRBJ1-6 and V is TRBV6-5; no reliable D call. Germline V gene sequence: CDR1 MNHEY, CDR2 SVGAGI. Trimming stripped 2 bases from V and 12 bases from J, with 8 bases between. This CDR3 is 12 amino acids long. The CDR3 region is CASSYINGPLHF. CDR3 nucleotides: TGTGCCAGCAGTTACATTAACGGACCCCTCCACTTT.

This chain joins TRBV6-2 or TRBV6-3 and TRBJ2-5; D remains unclear. The V gene's germline CDR1 is MNHEY and CDR2 SVGEGT. V was trimmed by 5 bases and J by 5 bases, leaving 9 bases between them. The CDR3 consists of 12 residues. The CDR3 DNA sequence: TGTGCCAGCAGTACAGTGCCGGAGACCCAGTACTTC. Protein product: CASSTVPETQYF.

This rearrangement joins TRBV4-1 to TRBJ1-5, with D perhaps matching TRBD1 (5 bases). The CDR3 consists of 18 residues. V was shortened by 0 bases and J by 1 base, with 16 bases between the two germline ends. Germline V CDR1 and CDR2: MGHRA, YSYEKL. The CDR3 sequence: CASSQEEGGARSNQPQHF. DNA for the CDR3: TGCGCCAGCAGCCAAGAGGAAGGAGGGGCGCGGAGCAATCAGCCCCAGCATTTT.

The rearrangement uses TRBV6-1 and TRBJ1-3, with TRBD1 identical over 9 bases. The ends lost 4 bases at V and 0 bases at J; junction bases unmatched: 4. The CDR3 covers 16 residues. CDR1 is MNHNS, CDR2 SASEGT, per germline. CDR3 sequence (DNA): TGTGCCAGCAGTGCCGGACAGGGGAGCTCTGGAAACACCATATATTTT. It codes for CASSAGQGSSGNTIYF.

V and J are TRBV10-3 and TRBJ1-6; maybe TRBD1 (5 bases). Looked up from germline, CDR1 is ENHRY and CDR2 is SYGVKD. This CDR3 region has 13 residues. Trimming removed 7 bases at V and 6 bases at J, with 10 bases between. This chain's CDR3 is CAIKGSTNSPLHF. CDR3 sequence (DNA): TGTGCCATCAAGGGGTCCACTAATTCACCCCTCCACTTT.

This clone was recorded only once. The chain couples TRBV7-6 to TRBJ1-3; the match to TRBD1 covers 7 bases. CDR3 length: 17 residues. Germline trimming cut 5 bases from V and 1 base from J; bases unmatched to any gene: 11. Germline V gene data show CDR1 as SGHVS and CDR2 as FNYEAQ. CDR3 bases: TGTGCCAGCAGCCCAGGTTTAGGGGGCGCGTCTGGAAACACCATATATTTT. This encodes CASSPGLGGASGNTIYF. The entire variable domain, with the rest obtained from reference TRBV7-6 and TRBJ1-3, is as follows: GAGVSQSPRYKVTKRGQDVALRCDPISGHVSLYWYRQALGQGPEFLTYFNYEAQQDKSGLPNDRFSAERPEGSISTLTIQRTEQRDSAMYRCASSPGLGGASGNTIYFGEGSWLTVV.

The V gene is TRBV7-3, the J gene TRBJ1-1; 9 bases map to TRBD1. CDR1 SGHTA and CDR2 FQGTGA come from the germline V gene. The V and J ends lost 1 base and 8 bases, in that order; junction bases with no gene match: 14. This CDR3 has 17 amino acids. The CDR3 spells CASSLIPGTGSHGEAFF. The CDR3 DNA follows: TGTGCCAGCAGCTTAATCCCGGGGACAGGGTCCCATGGGGAAGCTTTCTTT.

The chain couples TRBV24-1 to TRBJ2-1, with 8 bases that match TRBD2. The CDR3 totals 16 residues. Germline V lookup: CDR1 KGHDR, CDR2 SFDVKD. Trimming took 4 bases from V and 0 from J; bases not matched to a gene: 4. CDR3: CATSDPSGSSYNEQFF. CDR3 nucleotides: TGTGCCACCAGTGACCCAAGCGGGAGCTCCTACAATGAGCAGTTCTTC.

This chain joins TRBV10-1 and TRBJ2-3; tentative D call: TRBD1 (5 bases). V lost 9 bases and J 2 bases, leaving 15 bases between the germline ends. Germline lookup yields CDR1 WNHNN and CDR2 SYGVQD (reference sequence). This CDR3 contains 14 residues. The CDR3 loop reads CARRQIIPTDTQYF. The CDR3 DNA reads TGCGCCAGACGACAGATAATACCCACAGATACGCAGTATTTT.

The CDR3: CASSVIQGASYNEQFF. CDR3 DNA sequence: TGTGCCAGCAGCGTCATACAGGGGGCTTCCTACAATGAGCAGTTCTTC. The chain employs TRBV9 and TRBJ2-1; 9 bases line up with TRBD1. V was clipped by 2 bases and J by 1 base; unmatched bases: 4. The CDR3 contains 16 residues. Germline V gene lookup returns CDR1 SGDLS and CDR2 YYNGEE.

The chain employs TRBV5-4 and TRBJ1-2, with 10 bases aligning to TRBD1. This CDR3 contains 18 residues. The J segment lost 6 bases and the V segment lost 1 base, leaving 15 bases of the junction unmatched. CDR1 is SGHNT and CDR2 is YYREEE in the germline V gene (reference sequence). CDR3 sequence (DNA): TGTGCCAGCAGCTTGCCGACGACCGACAGGGGGCTGGTGAATGGCTACACCTTC. As protein: CASSLPTTDRGLVNGYTF.

The chain carries TRBV11-2 and TRBJ2-7; 8 bases align to TRBD1. The CDR3 length is 17 residues. Germline values: CDR1 SGHAT, CDR2 FQNNGV. V lost 0 bases, J lost 1 base, and 8 bases stayed unmatched. The CDR3 nucleotides are TGTGCCAGCAGCTTAGAGTACGGACAGGGATATTCCTACGAGCAGTACGTC. It is translated as CASSLEYGQGYSYEQYV.

This clone was seen only once. The V call is TRBV2, the J call TRBJ2-3; 9 bases fit TRBD2. J was trimmed by 4 bases and V by 9 bases; bases with no gene match: 8. The CDR3 is 14 amino acids. Germline CDR1 is SNHLY and CDR2 is FYNNEI. The CDR3 spells CASSGTSWADTQYF. In nucleotides, the CDR3 is TGTGCCAGTTCCGGGACTAGCTGGGCAGATACGCAGTATTTT. The entire variable domain, with the rest obtained from reference TRBV2 and TRBJ2-3, is as follows: EPEVTQTPSHQVTQMGQEVILRCVPISNHLYFYWYRQILGQKVEFLVSFYNNEISEKSEIFDDQFSVERPDGSNFTLKIRSTKLEDSAMYFCASSGTSWADTQYFGPGTRLTVL.